The 25 T cell receptor beta chains listed next were all sequenced from one sample in a study of blood T cell repertoires in COVID-19. This table comes from immunoSEQ multiplex PCR, and its TCRdb copy is limited to in-frame clones, with some not included. The data hold around 210,000 clones, with roughly 88% observed a single time. The sample consisted of peripheral blood. These receptors were taken from a human donor in a cohort sampled during active COVID-19.

This chain joins TRBV3-1 (or the pseudogene TRBV3-2) and TRBJ2-3; tentative D call: TRBD2 (6 bases). With 0 bases removed from V and 5 bases from J, the gap between germline ends came to 21 bases. The germline CDR1 and CDR2 sequences are LGHDT and YNNKEL (reference sequence). The CDR3 runs to 18 residues. Written as DNA, the CDR3 is TGTGCCAGCAGCCAAGACAGAGCGGGCTGGGAGGTCAAAGATACGCAGTATTTT. The encoded protein is CASSQDRAGWEVKDTQYF.

The V and J genes are TRBV4-1 and TRBJ2-1, with 10 positions matching TRBD2. Germline CDR1 MGHRA, CDR2 YSYEKL. The junction had 10 bases not matched to a gene; V was cut back by 1 base and J by 4 bases. The CDR3 contains 18 residues. In DNA, the CDR3 is TGCGCCAGCAGCCAAGTTGATCTGGGACTAGCGTTATACAATGAGCAGTTCTTC. Protein product: CASSQVDLGLALYNEQFF.

The V and J genes are TRBV19 and TRBJ2-7; TRBD2 might be the D (6 bases). The CDR3 totals 15 residues. Trimming took off 5 bases at V and 2 bases at J, with 16 bases between the two ends. CDR1 LNHDA and CDR2 SQIVND come from the germline V gene (reference sequence). The CDR3 DNA follows: TGTGCCAGTAGTCCCTCCGGTAGCGGAACCTACGAGCAGTACTTC. It specifies CASSPSGSGTYEQYF.

This clone was seen at least ten times. The chain combines TRBV2 with TRBJ1-3, with TRBD1 matching over 7 bases. Unmatched junction bases numbered 4, after V lost 4 bases and J lost 4 bases. The CDR3 is 14 residues long. The germline gives CDR1 SNHLY, CDR2 FYNNEI. CDR3 sequence (DNA): TGTGCCAGCAGTGTCCAGGGGGTAGGAAACACCATATATTTT. Translated, it gives CASSVQGVGNTIYF.

This clone has only a few counts. The chain uses TRBV11-2 and TRBJ1-2; no clear D gene. V was pared by 5 bases and J by 5 bases, with 12 bases between. The CDR3 has 13 residues. Germline V gene lookup returns CDR1 SGHAT and CDR2 FQNNGV. The CDR3 DNA follows: TGTGCCAGCAGCCCCGTGACTGTTTATGGCTACACCTTC. It is translated as CASSPVTVYGYTF.

This chain connects TRBV30 to TRBJ2-1, with 8 bases lining up with TRBD2. This CDR3 is built from 16 residues. V shed 7 bases, J shed 1 base, and the junction held 12 bases outside the gene matches. Germline CDR1 GTSNPN, CDR2 SVGIG (reference sequence). The CDR3 coding sequence is TGTGCCTCCTCCTGGAGCGGGAGCCATTCCTACAATGAGCAGTTCTTC. Translating gives CASSWSGSHSYNEQFF.

The chain combines TRBV5-1 with TRBJ2-7, with D possibly being TRBD2 (5 bases). V was shortened by 3 bases and J by 2 bases, with 18 bases between the two germline ends. The CDR3 sequence is 16 residues long. The germline CDR1 and CDR2 sequences are SGHRS and YFSETQ. The chain's CDR3 is CASSSRPIGGPYEQYF. CDR3 coding DNA: TGCGCCAGCAGCTCAAGACCAATCGGAGGCCCCTACGAGCAGTACTTC.

The V and J genes are TRBV19 and TRBJ1-1; D remains unclear. Germline V lookup: CDR1 LNHDA, CDR2 SQIVND (reference sequence). CDR3 length: 11 amino acids. Trimming shortened V by 4 bases and J by 7 bases, and 7 bases separated the two germline ends. DNA for the CDR3: TGTGCCAGTAGTACCGGGGTTGAAGCTTTCTTT. Translated: CASSTGVEAFF.

V is TRBV5-1 and J is TRBJ1-6; TRBD1 is a possible D gene (5 bases). Germline V gene lookup returns CDR1 SGHRS and CDR2 YFSETQ. This CDR3 is 18 amino acids long. With 5 bases removed from V and 0 bases from J, the gap between germline ends came to 18 bases. The CDR3 DNA is TGCGCCAGCAGGGGGCGGGGGTTTCAGAGCTCCTATAATTCACCCCTCCACTTT. Translating gives CASRGRGFQSSYNSPLHF.

This chain joins TRBV10-3 and TRBJ2-5, with TRBD2 matching 9 bases. The germline V gene encodes CDR1 ENHRY and CDR2 SYGVKD. Trimming removed 0 bases from V and 1 base from J; junction bases left unmatched: 3. The CDR3 contains 16 residues. The CDR3: CAISESLAGAQETQYF. CDR3 coding DNA: TGTGCCATCAGTGAGTCATTAGCGGGAGCCCAAGAGACCCAGTACTTC.

This clone was counted many times. V and J are TRBV6-5 and TRBJ1-4; D is uncertain. From germline, CDR1 is MNHEY and CDR2 SVGAGI. This CDR3 comprises 14 residues. V was clipped by 6 bases and J by 0 bases, with 8 bases between them. In DNA, the CDR3 is TGTGCCAGCAGGCCGGGAACAACTAATGAAAAACTGTTTTTT. This encodes CASRPGTTNEKLFF.

The rearrangement links TRBV5-1 to TRBJ2-1; 8 nucleotides line up with TRBD2. Germline V gene sequence: CDR1 SGHRS, CDR2 YFSETQ. The V and J ends lost 0 bases and 4 bases, in that order; junction bases with no gene match: 6. This CDR3 region has 16 residues. Written as DNA, the CDR3 is TGCGCCAGCAGCTTGGAGGGGACTAGTTTATACAATGAGCAGTTCTTC. The encoded protein is CASSLEGTSLYNEQFF.

Points on this clone: The sample carries other DNA sequences with the same CDR3. The chain couples TRBV5-1 to TRBJ2-7, with a weak D call TRBD1 (6 bases). The germline CDR1 and CDR2 sequences are SGHRS and YFSETQ. This CDR3 contains 13 residues. V was clipped by 0 bases and J by 2 bases, with 6 bases between them. The CDR3 DNA sequence: TGCGCCAGCAGCTTGGAGGGGGCCTACGAGCAGTACTTC. Translating gives CASSLEGAYEQYF.

The rearrangement uses TRBV4-1 and TRBJ2-6, with TRBD1 identical over 7 bases. V dropped 0 bases and J dropped 0; count of bases not matched to a gene: 2. CDR3 length equals 17 residues. Germline lookup yields CDR1 MGHRA and CDR2 YSYEKL. In nucleotides, the CDR3 is TGCGCCAGCAGCCAAGATAAGGGGGCCTCTGGGGCCAACGTCCTGACTTTC. Its protein is CASSQDKGASGANVLTF.

This clone appeared a single time. The sample contains more than one DNA sequence encoding this CDR3. This sequence joins TRBV6-2 or TRBV6-3 and TRBJ2-7, with a tentative D call TRBD1 (6 bases). CDR1 and CDR2 from the germline V gene are MNHEY and SVGEGT. There are 14 residues in the CDR3. V dropped 2 bases and J dropped 2 bases, with 10 bases sitting between them. CDR3 in DNA: TGTGCCAGCAGTTACCCCGGACAGACCTACGAGCAGTACTTC. Protein sequence: CASSYPGQTYEQYF.

This chain joins TRBV5-5 and TRBJ2-3, with 8 nucleotides matching TRBD1. Germline V CDR1 and CDR2: SGHKS, YYEKEE (reference sequence). V lost 3 bases to trimming and J lost 0 bases; unmatched junction nucleotides: 3. CDR3 size: 15 residues. The CDR3 protein is CASSSRTGSTDTQYF. DNA for the CDR3: TGTGCCAGCAGCTCAAGGACAGGGAGCACAGATACGCAGTATTTT. The full variable domain, with the rest looked up from reference TRBV5-5 and TRBJ2-3, is DAGVTQSPTHLIKTRGQQVTLRCSPISGHKSVSWYQQVLGQGPQFIFQYYEKEERGRGNFPDRFSARQFPNYSSELNVNALLLGDSALYLCASSSRTGSTDTQYFGPGTRLTVL.

V gene TRBV30 combines with J gene TRBJ2-1; 14 bases agree with TRBD2. With V trimmed by 2 bases and J by 3 bases, 6 bases remained unmatched. Germline V gene data show CDR1 as GTSNPN and CDR2 as SVGIG (reference sequence). The CDR3 totals 17 residues. The CDR3 DNA reads TGTGCCTGGAGTAAACTCGGGACTAGCGGGGGCTACAATGAGCAGTTCTTC. This encodes CAWSKLGTSGGYNEQFF.

This chain uses TRBV25-1 with TRBJ2-7; no clear D gene. Trimming stripped 3 bases from V and 2 bases from J, with 5 bases between. The CDR3 has 12 residues. The germline V gene encodes CDR1 MGHDK and CDR2 SYGVNS. CDR3: CASSDRTYEQYF. The CDR3 nucleotides read TGTGCCAGCAGTGACAGGACCTACGAGCAGTACTTC.

The chain joins TRBV20-1 to TRBJ2-3, with D hard to call. CDR1 and CDR2 from the germline V gene are DFQATT and SNEGSKA (reference sequence). This CDR3 has 11 residues. Trimming stripped 6 bases from V and 6 bases from J, with 10 bases between. The CDR3 loop reads CSALFIDTQYF. The CDR3 coding sequence is TGCAGTGCCTTATTTATTGATACGCAGTATTTT.

The rearrangement uses TRBV29-1 and TRBJ2-5; the D gene is possibly TRBD1 (7 bases). The germline CDR1 and CDR2 sequences are SQVTM and ANQGSEA. The CDR3 sequence is 12 residues long. The CDR3 DNA reads TGCAGTGGAGGGGACAGACAAGAGACCCAGTACTTC. As protein: CSGGDRQETQYF.

The count of this clone is one. The genes are TRBV29-1 and TRBJ1-3, with 9 bases aligning to TRBD1. Germline trimming cut 0 bases from V and 7 bases from J; bases unmatched to any gene: 4. This CDR3 has 14 amino acids. Per the germline V gene, CDR1 is SQVTM and CDR2 is ANQGSEA. CDR3 region: CSVEDGTGSNTIYF. The CDR3 coding sequence is TGCAGCGTTGAAGACGGGACAGGGTCGAACACCATATATTTT.

The chain carries TRBV3-1 (or the pseudogene TRBV3-2) and TRBJ2-5; a weak D match, TRBD2 (5 bases). V lost 3 bases and J lost 4, with 12 bases in between. This CDR3 comprises 14 residues. Looked up from germline, CDR1 is LGHDT and CDR2 is YNNKEL (reference sequence). CDR3 region: CASSHGAGGETQYF. The CDR3 nucleotides read TGTGCCAGCAGCCACGGTGCAGGAGGAGAGACCCAGTACTTC.

The CDR3 sequence is CASSPPLRGEQFF. The CDR3 coding sequence is TGTGCCAGCAGCCCCCCTCTCCGGGGTGAGCAGTTCTTC. The rearrangement joins TRBV7-8 to TRBJ2-1; D may be TRBD2 (5 bases). Trimming took off 5 bases at V and 9 bases at J, with 14 bases between the two ends. Germline CDR1 SGHVS, CDR2 FQNEAQ. CDR3 size: 13 residues.

The CDR3: CASSMSLRSYGYTF. The DNA for the CDR3 is TGTGCCAGTAGTATGAGTTTGCGGTCCTATGGCTACACCTTC. The chain couples TRBV19 to TRBJ1-2; D gene ambiguous. CDR1 is LNHDA, CDR2 SQIVND, per germline (reference sequence). The CDR3 totals 14 residues. The V end lost 3 bases, the J end lost 4 bases, and 12 bases lay between the germline ends.

V is TRBV5-4 and J is TRBJ2-7, with 7 bases lining up with TRBD1. This CDR3 comprises 13 residues. Trimming removed 4 bases from V and 4 bases from J; junction bases left unmatched: 5. Germline V lookup: CDR1 SGHNT, CDR2 YYREEE (reference sequence). The CDR3 sequence is CASSADRKYEQYF. CDR3 in DNA: TGTGCCAGCAGCGCGGACAGGAAATACGAGCAGTACTTC.